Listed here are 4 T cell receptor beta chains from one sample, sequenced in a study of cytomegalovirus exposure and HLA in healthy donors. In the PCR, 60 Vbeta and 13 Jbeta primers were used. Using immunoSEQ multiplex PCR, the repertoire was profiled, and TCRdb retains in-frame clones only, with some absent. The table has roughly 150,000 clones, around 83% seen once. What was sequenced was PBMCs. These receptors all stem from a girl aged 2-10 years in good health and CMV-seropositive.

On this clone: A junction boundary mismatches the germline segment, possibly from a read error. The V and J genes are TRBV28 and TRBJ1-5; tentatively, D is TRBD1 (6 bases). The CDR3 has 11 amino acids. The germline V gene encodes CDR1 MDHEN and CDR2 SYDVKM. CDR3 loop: CASSFNRALTF. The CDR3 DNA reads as TGTGCCAGCAGTTTCAACAGGGCATTAACCTTT.

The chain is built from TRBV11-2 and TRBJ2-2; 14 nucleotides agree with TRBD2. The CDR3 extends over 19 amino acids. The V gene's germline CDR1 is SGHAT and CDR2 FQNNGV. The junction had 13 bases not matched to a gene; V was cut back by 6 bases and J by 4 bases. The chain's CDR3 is CASRRQMTSGRASTGELFF. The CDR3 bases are TGTGCCAGCAGACGACAGATGACTAGCGGGAGGGCCAGCACCGGGGAGCTGTTTTTT.

The CDR3 sequence: CASSTVPGLAGPSSYNEQFF. CDR3 coding DNA: TGTGCCAGCAGCACCGTTCCGGGACTAGCGGGGCCCAGCTCCTACAATGAGCAGTTCTTC. This chain connects TRBV13 to TRBJ2-1, with 13 bases matching TRBD2. Unmatched junction bases numbered 13, after V lost 5 bases and J lost 0 bases. The CDR3 contains 20 residues. Germline V CDR1 and CDR2: PRHDT, FYEKMQ (reference sequence). The full variable domain, its missing parts supplied by reference TRBV13 and TRBJ2-1, is AAGVIQSPRHLIKEKRETATLKCYPIPRHDTVYWYQQGPGQDPQFLISFYEKMQSDKGSIPDRFSAQQFSDYHSELNMSSLELGDSALYFCASSTVPGLAGPSSYNEQFFGPGTRLTVL.

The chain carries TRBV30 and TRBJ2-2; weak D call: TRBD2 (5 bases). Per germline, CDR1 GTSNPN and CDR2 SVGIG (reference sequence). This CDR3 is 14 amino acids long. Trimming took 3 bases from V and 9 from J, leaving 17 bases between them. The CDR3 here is CAWSPRERRWELFF. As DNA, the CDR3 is TGTGCCTGGAGCCCAAGGGAGCGCCGGTGGGAGCTGTTTTTT.